A single sample gave rise to the 12 T cell receptor beta chains below, sequenced in a study of cytomegalovirus exposure and HLA in healthy donors. Use of 60 Vbeta and 13 Jbeta primers characterized the PCR. Profiled with immunoSEQ multiplex PCR; TCRdb holds only in-frame clones, not every one. The sample table includes approximately 110,000 clones. Sequencing input: PBMCs. The source of these receptors is a man younger than 45 in good health and CMV-seronegative.

The V and J genes are TRBV13 and TRBJ2-3; D ambiguous. Trimming removed 4 bases from V and 0 bases from J, with 8 bases in between. This CDR3 comprises 14 residues. CDR1 is PRHDT and CDR2 is FYEKMQ in the germline V gene (reference sequence). The CDR3 coding sequence is TGTGCCAGCAGCTCAACGCGGAGCACAGATACGCAGTATTTT. It is translated as CASSSTRSTDTQYF.

The chain is built from TRBV2 and TRBJ1-5; a possible D gene is TRBD1 (5 bases). Germline loops: CDR1 SNHLY, CDR2 FYNNEI. V was shortened by 7 bases and J by 6 bases, with 16 bases between the two germline ends. This CDR3 is 14 amino acids long. The CDR3 DNA sequence: TGTGCCAGCAATTTGGCGCAGGGAGGTCAGCCCCAGCATTTT. Protein sequence: CASNLAQGGQPQHF.

The gene calls are TRBV9 and TRBJ2-5, with TRBD2 matching over 12 bases. After removal of 4 bases from V and 3 bases from J, the junction contained 7 bases not matched to a gene. Per the germline V gene, CDR1 is SGDLS and CDR2 is YYNGEE. CDR3 length: 16 amino acids. The DNA of the CDR3 is TGTGCCAGCAGCCCTAGCGGGGGGGGCGTTAAAGAGACCCAGTACTTC. Its protein product is CASSPSGGGVKETQYF. Filled out from reference TRBV9 and TRBJ2-5, the complete variable domain reads DSGVTQTPKHLITATGQRVTLRCSPRSGDLSVYWYQQSLDQGLQFLIQYYNGEERAKGNILERFSAQQFPDLHSELNLSSLELGDSALYFCASSPSGGGVKETQYFGPGTRLLVL.

The chain recombines TRBV7-2 with TRBJ2-3; 11 bases map to TRBD2. Germline values: CDR1 SGHTA, CDR2 FQGNSA. J was trimmed by 3 bases and V by 2 bases; bases with no gene match: 4. The CDR3 runs to 16 residues. The CDR3 is CASSLFSSGGTDTQYF. CDR3 DNA sequence: TGTGCCAGCAGCTTATTCTCTAGCGGGGGGACAGATACGCAGTATTTT.

This sequence joins TRBV5-6 and TRBJ2-3, with 12 positions matching TRBD2. Germline V gene lookup returns CDR1 SGHDT and CDR2 YYEEEE. The V segment lost 0 bases and the J segment 0 bases; nucleotides outside the gene matches: 5. The CDR3 loop spans 18 amino acids. The CDR3 reads CASSLVASGGASTDTQYF. The CDR3 bases are TGTGCCAGCAGCTTGGTGGCTAGCGGGGGGGCAAGCACAGATACGCAGTATTTT.

This chain connects TRBV18 to TRBJ1-5; D might be TRBD1 (5 bases). The V and J ends lost 3 bases and 5 bases respectively, with 14 bases between them. The length of the CDR3 is 15 residues. Germline V gene data show CDR1 as KGHSH and CDR2 as LQKENI. This chain's CDR3 is CASSPYRTKDQPQHF. The CDR3 DNA sequence: TGTGCCAGCTCACCCTACAGGACAAAAGATCAGCCCCAGCATTTT. Drawing the rest from reference TRBV18 and TRBJ1-5, the complete variable domain is NAGVMQNPRHLVRRRGQEARLRCSPMKGHSHVYWYRQLPEEGLKFMVYLQKENIIDESGMPKERFSAEFPKEGPSILRIQQVVRGDSAAYFCASSPYRTKDQPQHFGDGTRLSIL.

This chain uses TRBV13 with TRBJ2-5; 9 bases align to TRBD2. The CDR3 spans 18 residues. V dropped 5 bases and J dropped 5; count of bases not matched to a gene: 18. Germline-derived CDR1 and CDR2 are PRHDT and FYEKMQ (reference sequence). The CDR3 spells CASSPRQGSGGLRETQYF. The CDR3 DNA reads as TGTGCCAGCAGCCCACGGCAGGGTAGCGGGGGCCTCCGGGAGACCCAGTACTTC.

The rearrangement joins TRBV15 to TRBJ2-7; D gene ambiguous. Germline values: CDR1 LNHNV, CDR2 YYDKDF (reference sequence). The V end was cut by 0 bases, the J end by 6 bases, with 9 bases between. The CDR3 runs to 13 residues. This chain's CDR3 is CATSRDAAVEQYF. DNA of the CDR3: TGTGCCACCAGCAGAGATGCGGCAGTCGAGCAGTACTTC.

The chain links TRBV2 to TRBJ1-4; D unresolved. The V gene lost 4 bases and the J gene lost 8 bases, with 5 bases spanning the gap. CDR3 length: 11 amino acids. Germline CDR1 SNHLY, CDR2 FYNNEI. CDR3 protein: CASSVQEKLFF. CDR3 sequence (DNA): TGTGCCAGCAGTGTACAGGAAAAACTGTTTTTT.

This chain uses TRBV11-2 with TRBJ1-2; the match to TRBD1 covers 7 bases. The CDR3 spans 13 residues. Per germline, CDR1 SGHAT and CDR2 FQNNGV. The ends lost 4 bases at V and 6 bases at J; junction bases unmatched: 5. The CDR3, as DNA: TGTGCCAGCAGCTCTAACAGGGGTGATGGCTACACCTTC. It yields the protein CASSSNRGDGYTF.

The chain employs TRBV7-3 and TRBJ2-3; 11 bases match TRBD2. V dropped 5 bases and J dropped 7; count of bases not matched to a gene: 8. Germline CDR1 reads SGHTA; CDR2 reads FQGTGA. The CDR3 runs 15 residues. The DNA of the CDR3 is TGTGCCAGCAGCCAGATAGCGGGGGGGCCCTATACGCAGTATTTT. Translating gives CASSQIAGGPYTQYF.

The chain couples TRBV5-4 to TRBJ2-5, with 7 bases lining up with TRBD2. Germline CDR1 reads SGHNT; CDR2 reads YYREEE (reference sequence). The junction had 10 bases not matched to a gene; V was cut back by 1 base and J by 1 base. This CDR3 is built from 17 residues. The CDR3 bases are TGTGCCAGCAGCTTGATAACTAGCGCTACGGGCCAAGAGACCCAGTACTTC. Residues: CASSLITSATGQETQYF. The whole variable domain, filled in from reference TRBV5-4 and TRBJ2-5, reads ETGVTQSPTHLIKTRGQQVTLRCSSQSGHNTVSWYQQALGQGPQFIFQYYREEENGRGNFPPRFSGLQFPNYSSELNVNALELDDSALYLCASSLITSATGQETQYFGPGTRLLVL.